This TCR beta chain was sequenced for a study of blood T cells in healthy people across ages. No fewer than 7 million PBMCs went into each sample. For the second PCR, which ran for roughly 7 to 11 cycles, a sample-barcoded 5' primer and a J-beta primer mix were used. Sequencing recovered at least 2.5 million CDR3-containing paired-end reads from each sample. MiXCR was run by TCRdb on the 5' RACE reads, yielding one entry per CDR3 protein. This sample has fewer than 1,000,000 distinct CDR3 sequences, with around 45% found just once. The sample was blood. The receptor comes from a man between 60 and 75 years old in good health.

CDR3: CAISNRAYGYTF. CDR3 DNA: TGTGCCATCAGCAACAGAGCCTATGGCTACACCTTC. The chain employs TRBV10-3 and TRBJ1-2, with D hard to call. Germline V gene lookup returns CDR1 ENHRY and CDR2 SYGVKD. V was cut by 6 bases and J by 4 bases, with 9 bases left in between. The CDR3 totals 12 residues.